Listed here is a single T cell receptor beta chain. In its sample, this clonotype was seen a few times. Its binding antigen is unknown. The input lacks base qualities; no much larger clone sits a single base away. The data stem from a study of T-cell memory formation after mild COVID-19 (dated by TCRdb to the early 2020s). As for the study more broadly: TCR sequence clusters from the two donors were largely donor specific. T-cell clones expanding and contracting after mild COVID-19 in two donors were tracked by longitudinal TCRalpha and TCRbeta repertoire sequencing. The cohort comprised two young, previously healthy adult volunteers, one female and one male.

The CDR3, cysteine through phenylalanine, is 13 amino acids long. CDR3 DNA is the only sequence kept; it has 39 bases, read in frame from the first base. V has 3 bases trimmed and J has 5 bases trimmed; junction bases matching no gene number 5. The germline V gene (reference sequence) provides CDR1 DFQATT and CDR2 SNEGSKA. PBMCs were isolated by Ficoll-Paque density gradient centrifugation. What the authors observed across the whole study: SARS-CoV-2 specificity of the second-wave clones peaking on day 37 was not confirmed. Contracting CD4+ clones appeared mostly in the CM and EM memory subsets, whereas CD8+ clones were enriched in EMRA. Clones contracting from day 15 to 85 had balanced CD4/CD8 phenotypes, while a second wave expanding from day 15 to 37 was biased towards CD4+. Some responding clones were found in pre-infection memory, which suggests that pre-existing cross-reactive memory T cells took part in the SARS-CoV-2 response. The study covered only a couple of mild cases, and larger cohorts including severe cases with pre-infection samples were considered necessary.

Sequencing took place on an Illumina NovaSeq 6000. Using 5'RACE with constant-segment primers, TCRalpha and TCRbeta cDNA libraries were constructed, with sample barcodes and unique molecular identifiers added in the process. RNA was extracted from every sample with Trizol reagent. Library amplification was performed in two PCR steps, and a second sample barcode and Illumina TruSeq adapters were introduced in the second step. The libraries were sequenced on an Illumina NovaSeq using 2 x 150 bp paired-end reads. Per the original workflow: Demultiplexing of reads and collapsing into UMI-guided consensus sequences were performed with migec v1.2.7. With mixcr v2.1.11, UMI consensuses were aligned to TRA and TRB V and J templates and assembled into clonotypes. Clonotypes were classified as expanded or contracted when called significant by both edgeR and NoisET, with noise models trained on biological replicates. For edgeR calls, the thresholds were a false discovery rate-adjusted p below 0.01 and a log2 fold-change of 1. As an exploratory analysis of dynamics, max-normalized trajectories of the 1000 most abundant clonotypes were examined by PCA with hierarchical clustering. The CD4 or CD8 phenotype of responding clones was assigned using the separately sequenced CD4+ and CD8+ repertoires. TCRdb reran the public reads through fastp at Q25 and MiXCR, keeping productive beta chains. When rows share a CDR3 protein, they turn into one entry using the most common DNA and genes. The V and J calls were determined by TCRdb, not by the authors. Recorded for this sample are 200,000 to 250,000 distinct CDR3 sequences; about 10% of them occurred a single time. The ten most abundant clones make up approximately 2.8% of the sample.

The source material was PBMCs or a T cell subset sorted from them (not recorded which). The V gene is TRBV20-1 and the J gene is TRBJ2-7; TRBD1 fits 9 bases in the junction. This TCR was recovered from a man aged 18 to 29 who had mild COVID-19 (a few samples of this study predate the infection). The sample titles of this study are shuffled in the database, so cell type and time point are left out; the donor was told from shared clones. The bases are TGCAGTGCTAGGGGGACAGGGAGGGACGAGCAGTACTTC. Translated, it gives CSARGTGRDEQYF.